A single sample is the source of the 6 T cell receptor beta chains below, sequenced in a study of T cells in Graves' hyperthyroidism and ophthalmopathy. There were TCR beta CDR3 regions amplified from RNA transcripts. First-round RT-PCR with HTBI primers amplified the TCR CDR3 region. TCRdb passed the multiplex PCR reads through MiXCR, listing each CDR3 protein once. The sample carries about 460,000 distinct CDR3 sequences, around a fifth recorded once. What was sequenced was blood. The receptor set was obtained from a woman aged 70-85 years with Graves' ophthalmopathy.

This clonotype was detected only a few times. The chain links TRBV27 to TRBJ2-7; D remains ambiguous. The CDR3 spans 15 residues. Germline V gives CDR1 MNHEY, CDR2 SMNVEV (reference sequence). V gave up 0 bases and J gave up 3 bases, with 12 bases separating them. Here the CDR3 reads CASSLSQGAGYEQYF. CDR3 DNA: TGTGCCAGCAGTTTATCGCAAGGAGCAGGCTACGAGCAGTACTTC.

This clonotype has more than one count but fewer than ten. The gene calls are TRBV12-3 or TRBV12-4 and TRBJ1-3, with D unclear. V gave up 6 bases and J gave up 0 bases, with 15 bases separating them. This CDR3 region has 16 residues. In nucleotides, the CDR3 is TGTGCCAGCAGCTCCCAAGCTATTGTCTCTGGAAACACCATATATTTT. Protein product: CASSSQAIVSGNTIYF.

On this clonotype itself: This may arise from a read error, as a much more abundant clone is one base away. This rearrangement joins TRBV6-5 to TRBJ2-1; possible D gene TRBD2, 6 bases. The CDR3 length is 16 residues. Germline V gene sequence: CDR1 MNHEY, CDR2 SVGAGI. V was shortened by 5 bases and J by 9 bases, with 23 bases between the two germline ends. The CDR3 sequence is CASSHKRTGGTGEQFF. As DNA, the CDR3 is TGTGCCAGCAGTCACAAACGGACTGGCGGGACGGGTGAGCAGTTCTTC.

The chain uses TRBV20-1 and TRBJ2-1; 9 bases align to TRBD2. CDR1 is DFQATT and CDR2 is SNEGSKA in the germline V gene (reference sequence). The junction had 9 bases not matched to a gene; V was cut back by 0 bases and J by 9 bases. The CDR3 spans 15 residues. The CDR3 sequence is CSAREDWGGGGEQFF. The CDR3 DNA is TGCAGTGCTAGAGAAGATTGGGGCGGGGGGGGTGAGCAGTTCTTC.

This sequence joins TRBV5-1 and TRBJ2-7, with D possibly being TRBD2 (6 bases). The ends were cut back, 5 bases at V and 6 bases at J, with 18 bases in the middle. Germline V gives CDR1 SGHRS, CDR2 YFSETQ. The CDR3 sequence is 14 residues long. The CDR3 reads CASRQSGSAGEQYF. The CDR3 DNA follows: TGCGCCAGCAGACAATCCGGGAGCGCCGGCGAGCAGTACTTC.

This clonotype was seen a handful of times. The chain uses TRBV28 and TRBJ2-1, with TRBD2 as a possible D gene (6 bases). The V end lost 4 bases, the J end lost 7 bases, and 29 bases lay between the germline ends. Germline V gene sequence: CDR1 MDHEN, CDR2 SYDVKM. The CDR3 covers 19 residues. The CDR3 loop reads CASSSPPGVEGAHWNEQFF. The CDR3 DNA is TGTGCCAGCAGTTCACCACCGGGGGTTGAGGGCGCCCATTGGAATGAGCAGTTCTTC.